The entry that follows covers one T cell receptor (beta chain) sequence. The CDR3 runs to 15 residues. Trimming left V 1 base short and J 4 bases short, with 14 bases between. Germline CDR1 SQVTM, CDR2 ANQGSEA. Assay: immunoSEQ multiplex PCR; the TCRdb copy retains only in-frame clones and omits some. Of around 700,000 clones listed, approximately 79% are singletons. The sample originates from a study of shared clonotypes between healthy human individuals. This TCR was recovered from a woman between 25 and 40 years old in good health. This sequence joins TRBV29-1 and TRBJ2-1, with D perhaps TRBD2 (7 bases). Input material: memory CD4+ T cells sorted from blood. As to subset: CD45RA-negative fraction. In DNA form, the CDR3 reads TGCAGCGTTGAAGGGGAGGGGGGCGTATACAATGAGCAGTTCTTC. Translating gives CSVEGEGGVYNEQFF.